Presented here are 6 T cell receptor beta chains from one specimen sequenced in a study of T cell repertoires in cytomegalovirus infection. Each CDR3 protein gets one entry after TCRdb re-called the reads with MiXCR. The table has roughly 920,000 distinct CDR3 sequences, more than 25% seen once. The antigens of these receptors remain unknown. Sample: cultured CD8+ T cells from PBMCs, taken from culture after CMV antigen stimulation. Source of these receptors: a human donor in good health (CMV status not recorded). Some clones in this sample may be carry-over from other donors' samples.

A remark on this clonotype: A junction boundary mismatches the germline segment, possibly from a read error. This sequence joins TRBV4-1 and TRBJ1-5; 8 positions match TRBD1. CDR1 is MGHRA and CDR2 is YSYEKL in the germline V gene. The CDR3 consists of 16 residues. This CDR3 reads CTSSLTGTGLDQPQHF. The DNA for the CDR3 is TGCACCAGCAGCCTGACCGGGACAGGACTTGATCAGCCCCAGCATTTT.

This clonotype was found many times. CDR3 DNA sequence: TGTGCCAGCTTGGACAGTGACAATGAGCAGTTCTTC. This codes for CASLDSDNEQFF. The chain is built from TRBV18 and TRBJ2-1, with D possibly being TRBD1 (6 bases). This CDR3 region has 12 residues. The germline V gene encodes CDR1 KGHSH and CDR2 LQKENI. V shed 7 bases and J shed 5 bases, with 9 bases lying between them. The full variable domain, its missing parts supplied by reference TRBV18 and TRBJ2-1, is NAGVMQNPRHLVRRRGQEARLRCSPMKGHSHVYWYRQLPEEGLKFMVYLQKENIIDESGMPKERFSAEFPKEGPSILRIQQVVRGDSAAYFCASLDSDNEQFFGPGTRLTVL.

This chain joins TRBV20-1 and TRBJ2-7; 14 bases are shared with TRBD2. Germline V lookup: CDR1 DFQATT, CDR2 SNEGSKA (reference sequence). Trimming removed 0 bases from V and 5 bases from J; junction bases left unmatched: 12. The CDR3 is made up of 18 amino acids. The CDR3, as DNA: TGCAGTGCTAGAGATGGGGGACTAGCGGGGGCTGCGCGCCACGAGCAGTACGTC. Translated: CSARDGGLAGAARHEQYV.

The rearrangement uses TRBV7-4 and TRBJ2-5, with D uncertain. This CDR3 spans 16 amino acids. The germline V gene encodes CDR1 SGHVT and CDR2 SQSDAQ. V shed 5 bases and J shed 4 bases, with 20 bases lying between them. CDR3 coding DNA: TGTGCCAGCAGCCCGCCGATCTTTGATCTCCGAGAGACCCAGTACTTC. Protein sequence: CASSPPIFDLRETQYF.

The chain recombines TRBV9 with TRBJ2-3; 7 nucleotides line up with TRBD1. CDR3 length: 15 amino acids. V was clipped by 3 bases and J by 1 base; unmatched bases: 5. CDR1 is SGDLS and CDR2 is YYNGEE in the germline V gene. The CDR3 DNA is TGTGCCAGCAGCGACCGGACAGGACGCACAGATACGCAGTATTTT. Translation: CASSDRTGRTDTQYF. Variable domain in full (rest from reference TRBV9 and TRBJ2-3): DSGVTQTPKHLITATGQRVTLRCSPRSGDLSVYWYQQSLDQGLQFLIQYYNGEERAKGNILERFSAQQFPDLHSELNLSSLELGDSALYFCASSDRTGRTDTQYFGPGTRLTVL.

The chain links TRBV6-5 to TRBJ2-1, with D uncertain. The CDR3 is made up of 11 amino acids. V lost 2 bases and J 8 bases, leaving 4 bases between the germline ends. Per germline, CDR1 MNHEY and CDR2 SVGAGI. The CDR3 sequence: CASSYTDEQFF. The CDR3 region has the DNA TGTGCCAGCAGTTACACCGATGAGCAGTTCTTC.